The source of this T cell receptor beta chain is a study of cytomegalovirus exposure and HLA in healthy donors. Here immunoSEQ multiplex PCR was the method, and the copy in TCRdb shows in-frame clones only, minus some. The sample holds 200,000 to 250,000 clones, roughly 84% seen once. As for this clone: Its antigen remains unknown.

V was clipped by 1 base and J by 5 bases; unmatched bases: 4. CDR1 is SQVTM, CDR2 ANQGSEA, per germline. The CDR3 runs 14 residues. Regarding the study as a whole: There were a few CMV-associated chains whose specificity for CMV antigens was confirmed in vitro. Listed as cytomegalovirus-associated were 150 or so TCR beta chains. Many donors carried some public TCRs, although rarity characterized most TCR sequences.

Sequenced material: PBMCs. This rearrangement joins TRBV29-1 to TRBJ2-5; 10 bases are shared with TRBD2. The receptor comes from a woman aged 18-35 years in good health and CMV-seropositive. This CDR3 is CSVEGSSGSETQYF. In DNA, the CDR3 is TGCAGCGTTGAAGGCTCTAGCGGGAGTGAGACCCAGTACTTC.